The 19 T cell receptor beta chains below all came from one sample that was sequenced in a study of T cell responses to AZD1222 COVID-19 vaccine (dated by TCRdb to about 2021). Receptors were amplified or captured by the immunoSEQ multiplex PCR assay. TCRdb retrieved this table from immuneACCESS and kept in-frame rearrangements only. Not all clones are present; in checked studies, unresolved V genes account for under half, and no reason is known for the remainder. This sample has 130,000 to 150,000 clones in its table, and roughly 92% of those were observed once. The leading ten clones occupy around 1.7% of the sample. The time point tag for this specimen amounts to: baseline before first vaccination. The sequencing used peripheral blood, collected on day 0 of AZD1222 vaccination. The source is an adult in good health.

The chain links TRBV5-1 to TRBJ2-7; TRBD1 matches at 9 bases. This CDR3 contains 13 residues. J gave up 5 bases and V 2 bases, and 2 bases lay outside the gene matches. The germline V gene encodes CDR1 SGHRS and CDR2 YFSETQ. The CDR3 DNA reads TGCGCCAGCAGCTTCACAGGGGGCGACGAGCAGTACTTC. Translating it yields CASSFTGGDEQYF.

This chain uses TRBV19 with TRBJ2-7; no reliable D call. Per germline, CDR1 LNHDA and CDR2 SQIVND (reference sequence). Trimming left V 2 bases short and J 1 base short, with 6 bases between. The CDR3 spans 13 residues. CDR3 in amino acids: CASSIPGSYEQYF. In nucleotides, the CDR3 is TGTGCCAGTAGTATACCAGGTTCCTACGAGCAGTACTTC. The full variable domain, rest sourced from reference TRBV19 and TRBJ2-7, is DGGITQSPKYLFRKEGQNVTLSCEQNLNHDAMYWYRQDPGQGLRLIYYSQIVNDFQKGDIAEGYSVSREKKESFPLTVTSAQKNPTAFYLCASSIPGSYEQYFGPGTRLTVT.

The chain has TRBV6-5 and TRBJ1-6; 9 bases agree with TRBD1. Trimming removed 0 bases from V and 14 bases from J; junction bases left unmatched: 8. This CDR3 is built from 15 residues. Germline V gene data show CDR1 as MNHEY and CDR2 as SVGAGI. CDR3 DNA sequence: TGTGCCAGCAGTTACTCTGGACAGGGGCCTAGGTCCCTCCACTTT. Its protein is CASSYSGQGPRSLHF.

This clone came up many times. The V gene is TRBV5-1, the J gene TRBJ1-1; D unclear. Between the trimmed V and J ends, which lost 2 bases and 1 base, there was a span of 9 bases. Germline values: CDR1 SGHRS, CDR2 YFSETQ. CDR3 size: 14 residues. CDR3 region: CASSLYWGNTEAFF. The CDR3 DNA reads as TGCGCCAGCAGCTTATACTGGGGGAACACTGAAGCTTTCTTT.

CDR3 protein: CASSWDSFRETQYF. The CDR3 DNA sequence: TGTGCCAGCAGCTGGGACTCCTTCCGGGAGACCCAGTACTTC. V is TRBV5-5 and J is TRBJ2-5, with D perhaps matching TRBD2 (6 bases). CDR3 size: 14 residues. V dropped 3 bases and J dropped 5 bases, with 14 bases sitting between them. Germline V gene sequence: CDR1 SGHKS, CDR2 YYEKEE (reference sequence). Variable domain in full (rest from reference TRBV5-5 and TRBJ2-5): DAGVTQSPTHLIKTRGQQVTLRCSPISGHKSVSWYQQVLGQGPQFIFQYYEKEERGRGNFPDRFSARQFPNYSSELNVNALLLGDSALYLCASSWDSFRETQYFGPGTRLLVL.

The chain is built from TRBV4-1 and TRBJ1-2; 8 nucleotides align to TRBD1. Trimming removed 0 bases from V and 4 bases from J; junction bases left unmatched: 7. CDR1 is MGHRA and CDR2 is YSYEKL in the germline V gene. The CDR3 is 16 amino acids. For the CDR3, the DNA is TGCGCCAGCAGCCAAGATCTGACAGGGGTAATCTATGGCTACACCTTC. It specifies CASSQDLTGVIYGYTF.

The rearrangement links TRBV28 to TRBJ1-1; TRBD1 is a possible D gene (5 bases). The CDR3 sequence is 14 residues long. In germline, CDR1 is MDHEN, CDR2 SYDVKM. Trimming took 4 bases from V and 1 from J, leaving 10 bases between them. As DNA, the CDR3 is TGTGCCAGCAGTTGGCAGAGGGGGAACACTGAAGCTTTCTTT. The encoded protein is CASSWQRGNTEAFF.

This sequence joins TRBV19 and TRBJ1-2; D gene ambiguous. The germline V gene encodes CDR1 LNHDA and CDR2 SQIVND (reference sequence). The CDR3 is made up of 12 amino acids. V was pared by 10 bases and J by 2 bases, with 11 bases between. CDR3 DNA: TGTGCCACCACCCAAGGGAACTATGGCTACACCTTC. Protein: CATTQGNYGYTF.

The chain uses TRBV29-1 and TRBJ2-3; D gene uncertain. The CDR3 is 13 residues long. Deletions cut 1 base from V and 6 bases from J, with 11 bases between. Germline CDR1 and CDR2: SQVTM and ANQGSEA. For the CDR3, the DNA is TGCAGCGTTGAAGCCCGGACGGTGGATACGCAGTATTTT. It codes for CSVEARTVDTQYF.

This chain connects TRBV4-1 to TRBJ2-3; 7 nucleotides agree with TRBD2. Germline CDR1 and CDR2: MGHRA and YSYEKL. The CDR3 length is 17 residues. Trimming at V came to 7 bases and at J to 2 bases, leaving 15 bases not matched to a gene. CDR3 sequence: CASTSNGAGVVTDTQYF. DNA for the CDR3: TGCGCCAGCACCTCCAACGGTGCGGGGGTTGTCACAGATACGCAGTATTTT.

The chain joins TRBV15 to TRBJ1-2; a weak D match, TRBD1 (6 bases). The CDR3 totals 14 residues. Germline V gene lookup returns CDR1 LNHNV and CDR2 YYDKDF (reference sequence). Trimming took 5 bases from V and 4 from J, leaving 14 bases between them. CDR3 nucleotides: TGTGCCACCAGCCCCCGGGGGGGCAGCTATGGCTACACCTTC. As protein: CATSPRGGSYGYTF.

The rearrangement uses TRBV19 and TRBJ2-5; the match to TRBD1 covers 11 bases. V trimming: 5 bases; J trimming: 4 bases; junction bases outside the gene matches: 3. Germline V CDR1 and CDR2: LNHDA, SQIVND (reference sequence). The CDR3 sequence is 14 residues long. CDR3 sequence: CASSGGTGGETQYF. Written as DNA, the CDR3 is TGTGCCAGTAGTGGGGGGACAGGGGGAGAGACCCAGTACTTC.

V usage is TRBV27 and J usage is TRBJ2-7; D gene unclear. Looked up from germline, CDR1 is MNHEY and CDR2 is SMNVEV (reference sequence). V lost 9 bases to trimming and J lost 6 bases, with 6 bases between them. The CDR3 length is 9 residues. The CDR3 nucleotides are TGTGCCAGAAGACGCGAGCAGTACTTC. Translation: CARRREQYF.

This chain connects TRBV6-1 to TRBJ2-1; D not certain. The CDR3 has 17 residues. V was pared by 4 bases and J by 0 bases, with 16 bases between. The germline CDR1 and CDR2 sequences are MNHNS and SASEGT. DNA of the CDR3: TGTGCCAGCAGTGGCTTAACCAGCTCCAGCTCCTACAATGAGCAGTTCTTC. It translates to CASSGLTSSSSYNEQFF.

The CDR3: CASSTPDRGRGYTF. In DNA form, the CDR3 reads TGTGCCAGTAGTACCCCAGACAGGGGACGAGGCTACACCTTC. This rearrangement joins TRBV19 to TRBJ1-2; 8 nucleotides align to TRBD1. CDR1 is LNHDA, CDR2 SQIVND, per germline (reference sequence). This CDR3 is built from 14 residues. J gave up 8 bases and V 4 bases, and 9 bases lay outside the gene matches.

This clone was found once. The chain employs TRBV4-1 and TRBJ1-5, with D hard to call. The germline V gene encodes CDR1 MGHRA and CDR2 YSYEKL. V lost 4 bases to trimming and J lost 1 base, with 11 bases between them. The CDR3 runs 15 residues. In DNA, the CDR3 is TGCGCCAGCAGCCTCTTCCGGGTAAGCAATCAGCCCCAGCATTTT. It yields the protein CASSLFRVSNQPQHF.

V is TRBV7-8 and J is TRBJ1-6; TRBD1 aligns across 9 bases. Germline V lookup: CDR1 SGHVS, CDR2 FQNEAQ. V shed 5 bases and J 0 bases; nucleotides not matched to a gene: 11. CDR3 length: 19 amino acids. The CDR3 coding sequence is TGTGCCAGCAGCAGAAGTCGGACAGGGGTTAGCTCCTATAATTCACCCCTCCACTTT. Its translation is CASSRSRTGVSSYNSPLHF.

This clone was detected once. The genes are TRBV9 and TRBJ2-2, with 11 bases fitting TRBD1. After removal of 3 bases from V and 6 bases from J, the junction contained 10 bases not matched to a gene. The CDR3 is made up of 17 amino acids. Germline assignment: CDR1 SGDLS and CDR2 YYNGEE. CDR3 protein: CASSAQTGTGGSGELFF. The CDR3 DNA follows: TGTGCCAGCAGCGCACAAACCGGGACAGGGGGTTCCGGGGAGCTGTTTTTT.

The chain recombines TRBV4-1 with TRBJ1-4; 7 nucleotides line up with TRBD1. The germline CDR1 and CDR2 sequences are MGHRA and YSYEKL. This CDR3 comprises 15 residues. The V and J ends lost 2 bases and 7 bases, in that order; junction bases with no gene match: 7. CDR3 region: CASSQRQGMTEKLFF. CDR3 sequence (DNA): TGCGCCAGCAGCCAAAGACAGGGTATGACTGAAAAACTGTTTTTT.